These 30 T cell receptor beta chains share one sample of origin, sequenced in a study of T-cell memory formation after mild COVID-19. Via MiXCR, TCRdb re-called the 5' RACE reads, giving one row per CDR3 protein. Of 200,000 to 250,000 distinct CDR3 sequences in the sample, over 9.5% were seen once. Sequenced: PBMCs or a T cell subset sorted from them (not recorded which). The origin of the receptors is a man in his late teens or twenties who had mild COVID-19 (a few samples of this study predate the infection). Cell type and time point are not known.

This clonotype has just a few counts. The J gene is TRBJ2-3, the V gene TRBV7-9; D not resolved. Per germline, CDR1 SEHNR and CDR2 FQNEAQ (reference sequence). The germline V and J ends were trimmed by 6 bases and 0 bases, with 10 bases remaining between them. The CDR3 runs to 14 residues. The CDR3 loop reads CASRPQTSTDTQYF. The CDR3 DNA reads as TGTGCCAGCAGACCCCAGACTAGCACAGATACGCAGTATTTT.

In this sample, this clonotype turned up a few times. CDR3 residues: CAAVRGSRVETQYF. DNA for the CDR3: TGTGCCGCAGTGAGGGGGAGTCGGGTGGAGACCCAGTACTTC. This chain links TRBV7-9 with TRBJ2-5, with D tentatively TRBD1 (6 bases). Trimming took off 11 bases at V and 5 bases at J, with 21 bases between the two ends. Germline V gives CDR1 SEHNR, CDR2 FQNEAQ (reference sequence). This CDR3 contains 14 residues.

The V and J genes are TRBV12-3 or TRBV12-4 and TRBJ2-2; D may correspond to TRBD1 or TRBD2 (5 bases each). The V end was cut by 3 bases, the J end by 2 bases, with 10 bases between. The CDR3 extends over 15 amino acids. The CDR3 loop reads CASSFAGSNTGELFF. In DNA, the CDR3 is TGTGCCAGCAGTTTCGCAGGGAGCAACACCGGGGAGCTGTTTTTT.

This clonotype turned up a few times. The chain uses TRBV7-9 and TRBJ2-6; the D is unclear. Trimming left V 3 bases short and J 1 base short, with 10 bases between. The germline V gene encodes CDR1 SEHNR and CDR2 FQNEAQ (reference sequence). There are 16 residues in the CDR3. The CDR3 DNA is TGTGCCAGCAGCTTTGACGGCCGGTCTGGGGCCAACGTCCTGACTTTC. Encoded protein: CASSFDGRSGANVLTF.

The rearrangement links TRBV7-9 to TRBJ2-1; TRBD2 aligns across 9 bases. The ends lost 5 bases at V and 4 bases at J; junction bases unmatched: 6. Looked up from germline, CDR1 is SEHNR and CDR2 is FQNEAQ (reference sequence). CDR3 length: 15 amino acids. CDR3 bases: TGTGCCAGCAGCGAATCTAGCGGGACTTACAATGAGCAGTTCTTC. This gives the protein CASSESSGTYNEQFF.

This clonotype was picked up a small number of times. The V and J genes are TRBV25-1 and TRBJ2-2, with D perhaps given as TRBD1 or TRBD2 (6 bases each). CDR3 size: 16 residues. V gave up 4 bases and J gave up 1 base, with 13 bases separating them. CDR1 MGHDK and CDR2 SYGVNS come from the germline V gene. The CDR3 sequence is CASSVRGHQNTGELFF. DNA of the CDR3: TGTGCCAGCAGTGTACGGGGGCATCAGAACACCGGGGAGCTGTTTTTT.

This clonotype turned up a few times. The CDR3 coding sequence is TGTGCCTGGAGTGTACCATCAGATACGCAGTATTTT. Translating it yields CAWSVPSDTQYF. This sequence joins TRBV30 and TRBJ2-3; D gene uncertain. The V end was cut by 0 bases, the J end by 4 bases, with 5 bases between. Germline values: CDR1 GTSNPN, CDR2 SVGIG (reference sequence). The CDR3 runs 12 residues.

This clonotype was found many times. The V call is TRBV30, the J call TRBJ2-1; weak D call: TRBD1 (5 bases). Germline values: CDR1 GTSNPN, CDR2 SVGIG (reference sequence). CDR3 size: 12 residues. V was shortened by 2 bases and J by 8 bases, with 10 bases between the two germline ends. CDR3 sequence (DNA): TGTGCCTGGAGTAGGGGCGGCGATGAGCAGTTCTTC. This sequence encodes CAWSRGGDEQFF.

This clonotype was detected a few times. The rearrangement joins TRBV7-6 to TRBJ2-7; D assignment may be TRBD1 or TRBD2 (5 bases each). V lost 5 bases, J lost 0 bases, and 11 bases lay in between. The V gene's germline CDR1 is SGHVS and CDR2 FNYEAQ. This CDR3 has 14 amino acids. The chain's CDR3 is CASSPGPSSYEQYV. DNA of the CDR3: TGTGCCAGCAGCCCGGGACCGAGCTCCTACGAGCAGTACGTC.

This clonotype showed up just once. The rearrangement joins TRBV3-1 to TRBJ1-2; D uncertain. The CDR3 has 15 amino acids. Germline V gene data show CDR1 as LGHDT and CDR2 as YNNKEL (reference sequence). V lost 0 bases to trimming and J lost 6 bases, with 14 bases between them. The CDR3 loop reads CASSQELPSRDGYTF. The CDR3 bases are TGTGCCAGCAGCCAAGAGTTGCCCTCTAGGGATGGCTACACCTTC.

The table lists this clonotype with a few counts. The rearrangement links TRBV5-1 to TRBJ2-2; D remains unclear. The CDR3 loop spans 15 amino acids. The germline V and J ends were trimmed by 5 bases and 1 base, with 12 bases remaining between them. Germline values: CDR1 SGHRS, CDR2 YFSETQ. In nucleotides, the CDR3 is TGCGCCAGCAGTCGAGACCAGGTGAACACCGGGGAGCTGTTTTTT. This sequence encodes CASSRDQVNTGELFF.

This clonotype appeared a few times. CDR3 sequence reads: CASSSSSSYEQYV. For the CDR3, the DNA is TGTGCCAGCAGCTCCTCCAGCTCCTACGAGCAGTACGTC. The chain links TRBV5-6 to TRBJ2-7; D not certain. V was shortened by 3 bases and J by 0 bases, with 7 bases between the two germline ends. Germline assignment: CDR1 SGHDT and CDR2 YYEEEE. CDR3 length: 13 amino acids.

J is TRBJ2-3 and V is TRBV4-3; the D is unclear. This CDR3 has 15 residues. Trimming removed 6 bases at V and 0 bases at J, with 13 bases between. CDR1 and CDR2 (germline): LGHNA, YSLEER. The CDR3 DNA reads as TGCGCCAGCAGTCTGGGCCCTTCTAGCACAGATACGCAGTATTTT. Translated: CASSLGPSSTDTQYF.

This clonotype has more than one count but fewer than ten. The chain's CDR3 is CASSGGQGPQETQYF. The CDR3 DNA sequence: TGTGCCAGCAGTGGGGGACAGGGTCCTCAAGAGACCCAGTACTTC. This sequence joins TRBV2 and TRBJ2-5; 9 bases are shared with TRBD1. The CDR3 totals 15 residues. Trimming at V came to 4 bases and at J to 2 bases, leaving 5 bases not matched to a gene. Germline V lookup: CDR1 SNHLY, CDR2 FYNNEI.

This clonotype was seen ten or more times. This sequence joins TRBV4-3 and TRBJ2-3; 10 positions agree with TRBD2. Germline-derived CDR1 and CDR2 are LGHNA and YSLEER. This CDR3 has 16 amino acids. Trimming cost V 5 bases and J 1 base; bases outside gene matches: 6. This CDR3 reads CASSKNLAGGTDTQYF. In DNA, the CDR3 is TGCGCCAGCAGCAAAAACCTAGCGGGGGGCACAGATACGCAGTATTTT.

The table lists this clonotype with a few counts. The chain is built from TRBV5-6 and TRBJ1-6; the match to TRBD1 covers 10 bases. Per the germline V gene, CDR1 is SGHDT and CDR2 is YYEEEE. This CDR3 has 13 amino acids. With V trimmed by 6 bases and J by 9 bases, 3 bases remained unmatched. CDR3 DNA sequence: TGTGCCAGCAACCGGGACAGGGGTTCACCCCTCCACTTT. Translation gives CASNRDRGSPLHF.

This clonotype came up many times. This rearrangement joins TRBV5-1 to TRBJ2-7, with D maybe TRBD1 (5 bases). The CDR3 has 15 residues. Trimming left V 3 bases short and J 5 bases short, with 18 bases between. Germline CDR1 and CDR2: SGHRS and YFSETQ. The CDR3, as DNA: TGCGCCAGCAGCTCATTGACTGACCCAGGGAACGAGCAGTACTTC. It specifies CASSSLTDPGNEQYF.

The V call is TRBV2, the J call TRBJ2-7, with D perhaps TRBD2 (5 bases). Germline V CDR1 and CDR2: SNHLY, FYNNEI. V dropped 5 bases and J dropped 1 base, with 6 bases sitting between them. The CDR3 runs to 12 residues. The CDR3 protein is CASSPGSYEQYF. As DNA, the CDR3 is TGTGCCAGCAGTCCGGGGTCCTACGAGCAGTACTTC.

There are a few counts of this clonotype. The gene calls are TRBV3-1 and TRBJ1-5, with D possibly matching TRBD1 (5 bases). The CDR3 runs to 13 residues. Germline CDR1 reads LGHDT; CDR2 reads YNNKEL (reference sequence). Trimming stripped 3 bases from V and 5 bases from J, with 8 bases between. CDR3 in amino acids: CASSHRGYQPQHF. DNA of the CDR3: TGTGCCAGCAGCCATCGGGGGTATCAGCCCCAGCATTTT. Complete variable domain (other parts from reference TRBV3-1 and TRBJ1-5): DTAVSQTPKYLVTQMGNDKSIKCEQNLGHDTMYWYKQDSKKFLKIMFSYNNKELIINETVPNRFSPKSPDKAHLNLHINSLELGDSAVYFCASSHRGYQPQHFGDGTRLSIL.

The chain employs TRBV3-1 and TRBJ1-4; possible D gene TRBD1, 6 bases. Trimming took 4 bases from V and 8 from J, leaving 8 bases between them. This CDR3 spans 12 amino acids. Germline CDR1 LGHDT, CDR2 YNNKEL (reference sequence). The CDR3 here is CASSRRGEKLFF. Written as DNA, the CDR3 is TGTGCCAGCAGCCGAAGGGGGGAAAAACTGTTTTTT.

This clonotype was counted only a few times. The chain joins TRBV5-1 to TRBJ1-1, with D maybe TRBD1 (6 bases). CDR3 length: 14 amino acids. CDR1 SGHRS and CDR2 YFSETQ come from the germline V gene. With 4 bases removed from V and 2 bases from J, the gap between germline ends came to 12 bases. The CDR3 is CASSLDSYNTEAFF. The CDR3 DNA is TGCGCCAGCAGCCTGGACAGTTACAACACTGAAGCTTTCTTT.

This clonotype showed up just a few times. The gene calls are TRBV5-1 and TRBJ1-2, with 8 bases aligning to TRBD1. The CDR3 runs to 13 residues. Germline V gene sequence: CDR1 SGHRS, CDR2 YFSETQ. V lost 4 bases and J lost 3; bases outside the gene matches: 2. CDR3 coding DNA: TGCGCCAGCAGCACACAGGGGGACTATGGCTACACCTTC. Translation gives CASSTQGDYGYTF.

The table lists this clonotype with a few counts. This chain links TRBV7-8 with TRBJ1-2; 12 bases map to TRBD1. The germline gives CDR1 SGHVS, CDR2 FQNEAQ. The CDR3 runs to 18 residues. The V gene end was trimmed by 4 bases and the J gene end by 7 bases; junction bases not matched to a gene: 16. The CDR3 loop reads CASSSLPGQGARRVGYTF. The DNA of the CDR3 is TGTGCCAGCAGCTCTCTCCCGGGACAGGGGGCGCGTCGGGTTGGCTACACCTTC.

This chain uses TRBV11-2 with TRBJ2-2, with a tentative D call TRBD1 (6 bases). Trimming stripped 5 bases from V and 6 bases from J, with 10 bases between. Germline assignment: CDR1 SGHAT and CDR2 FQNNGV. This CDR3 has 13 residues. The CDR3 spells CASSRQEAGELFF. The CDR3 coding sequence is TGTGCCAGCAGCCGACAGGAGGCCGGGGAGCTGTTTTTT.

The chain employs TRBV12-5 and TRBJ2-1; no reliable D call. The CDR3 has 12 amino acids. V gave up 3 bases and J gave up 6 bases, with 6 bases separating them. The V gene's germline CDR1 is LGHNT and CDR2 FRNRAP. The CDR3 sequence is CASGFRPNEQFF. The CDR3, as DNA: TGTGCTAGTGGTTTTCGACCCAATGAGCAGTTCTTC.

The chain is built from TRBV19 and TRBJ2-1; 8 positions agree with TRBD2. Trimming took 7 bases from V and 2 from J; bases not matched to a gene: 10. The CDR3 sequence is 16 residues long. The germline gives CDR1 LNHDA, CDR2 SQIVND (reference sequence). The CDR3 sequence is CASTRLAGGTYNEQFF. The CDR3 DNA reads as TGTGCCAGTACCCGTCTTGCGGGGGGTACCTACAATGAGCAGTTCTTC.

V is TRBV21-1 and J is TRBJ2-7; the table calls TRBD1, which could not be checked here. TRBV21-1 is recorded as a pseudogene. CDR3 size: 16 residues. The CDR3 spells CASSKKTGTGEYEQYF. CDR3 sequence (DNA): TGTGCCAGCAGCAAAAAAACCGGGACAGGGGAATACGAGCAGTACTTC.

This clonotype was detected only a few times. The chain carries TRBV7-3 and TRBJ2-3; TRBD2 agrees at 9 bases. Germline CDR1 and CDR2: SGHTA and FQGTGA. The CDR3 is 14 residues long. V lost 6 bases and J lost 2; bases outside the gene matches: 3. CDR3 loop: CASRAGGATDTQYF. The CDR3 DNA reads TGTGCCAGCAGAGCGGGGGGCGCCACAGATACGCAGTATTTT.

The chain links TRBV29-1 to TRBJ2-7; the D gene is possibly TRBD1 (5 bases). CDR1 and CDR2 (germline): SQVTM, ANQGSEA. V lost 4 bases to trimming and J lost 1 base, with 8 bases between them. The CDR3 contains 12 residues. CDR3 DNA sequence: TGCAGCGTTGTGACAGAGTCCTACGAGCAGTACGTC. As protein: CSVVTESYEQYV.

CDR3 bases: TGTGCCAGCAGCCCAGACCCTTGGGTTCTTTATAATTCACCCCTCCACTTT. This translates into CASSPDPWVLYNSPLHF. The V and J genes are TRBV7-2 and TRBJ1-6; unclear D gene. Looked up from germline, CDR1 is SGHTA and CDR2 is FQGNSA. The CDR3 sequence is 17 residues long. V lost 5 bases, J lost 4 bases, and 18 bases lay in between. Full variable domain (outside the CDR3, taken from reference TRBV7-2 and TRBJ1-6): GAGVSQSPSNKVTEKGKDVELRCDPISGHTALYWYRQSLGQGLEFLIYFQGNSAPDKSGLPSDRFSAERTGGSVSTLTIQRTQQEDSAVYLCASSPDPWVLYNSPLHFGNGTRLTVT.